The source of this T cell receptor beta chain is a study of shared clonotypes between healthy human individuals. Overall study: CD4 naive and memory got three plates each, CD8 naive two, CD8 memory one.

As regards this clone: The antigen is undetermined.

The V gene's germline CDR1 is LNHNV and CDR2 YYDKDF (reference sequence). The CDR3 is made up of 17 amino acids. V gave up 1 base and J gave up 11 bases, with 24 bases separating them. Using immunoSEQ multiplex PCR, the repertoire was profiled, and TCRdb retains in-frame clones only, with some absent. The sample includes 650,000 to 800,000 clones, around 77% of them seen just once. Study findings and constraints: Compared with clonotypes that all four donors shared, non-shared clonotypes had lower generation probabilities. Estimated richness was generally greater in naive than memory subsets.

Sequenced sample: memory CD4+ T cells sorted from blood. Subset specified: CD45RA-negative fraction. The V and J genes are TRBV15 and TRBJ1-5; D call uncertain. The TCR sequence derives from a woman in her twenties or thirties in good health. The CDR3 DNA reads as TGTGCCACCAGCAGAGTGTACGGCCGTCCCCTCGGGGTAGCCCAGCATTTT. Residues: CATSRVYGRPLGVAQHF.